This T cell receptor beta chain is drawn from a study of monozygotic twins with cystic fibrosis. About the study: Library input was approximately 2.7 micrograms of fragmented DNA, with roughly 14 PCR cycles.

Sequencing used immunoSEQ multiplex PCR; TCRdb keeps in-frame clones, though not all of them. The sample carries just over 35,000 clones, 85% to 95% recorded once. To note about this clone: The antigen is undetermined.

Points from the study as a whole: Age, concordance and disease severity did not associate with shared CDR3 numbers. Unrelated CF individuals shared fewer identical clonotypes than monozygotic CF twins. J usage was most co-twin-similar in 8 of 16 pairs, V in 13.

Sample: blood. This TCR came from a boy between 2 and 10 years old with cystic fibrosis.

CDR3 bases: TGCAGCGTGGATACAGGGCCTGATGGAAACACCATATATTTT. Protein: CSVDTGPDGNTIYF. This chain uses TRBV29-1 with TRBJ1-3; tentatively, D is TRBD1 (6 bases). This CDR3 comprises 14 residues. Trimming took 6 bases from V and 3 from J, leaving 15 bases between them. In germline, CDR1 is SQVTM, CDR2 ANQGSEA.